This TCR beta chain was recorded in a study of cytomegalovirus exposure and HLA in healthy donors. Study results and caveats: A previous analysis found most TCR beta V segments productive roughly 90% or roughly 30% of the time.

The CDR3 loop spans 16 amino acids. With 2 bases removed from V and 3 bases from J, the gap between germline ends came to 14 bases. In germline, CDR1 is SGHTA, CDR2 FQGNSA. PCR was performed using 60 Vbeta and 13 Jbeta primers. Produced via immunoSEQ multiplex PCR; TCRdb's table is partial and in-frame only. This sample has approximately 130,000 clones; nearly 85% occur once, and the top ten carry roughly 1.2%. Concerning this clone itself: Its antigen is unknown.

The material sequenced was PBMCs. The clonotype comes from a boy aged 10-17 years in good health and CMV-seronegative. This chain uses TRBV7-2 with TRBJ1-5; possible D gene TRBD1, 5 bases. The CDR3 DNA is TGTGCCAGCAGCTTACCCCCGATGGGACTCAATCAGCCCCAGCATTTT. It specifies CASSLPPMGLNQPQHF.